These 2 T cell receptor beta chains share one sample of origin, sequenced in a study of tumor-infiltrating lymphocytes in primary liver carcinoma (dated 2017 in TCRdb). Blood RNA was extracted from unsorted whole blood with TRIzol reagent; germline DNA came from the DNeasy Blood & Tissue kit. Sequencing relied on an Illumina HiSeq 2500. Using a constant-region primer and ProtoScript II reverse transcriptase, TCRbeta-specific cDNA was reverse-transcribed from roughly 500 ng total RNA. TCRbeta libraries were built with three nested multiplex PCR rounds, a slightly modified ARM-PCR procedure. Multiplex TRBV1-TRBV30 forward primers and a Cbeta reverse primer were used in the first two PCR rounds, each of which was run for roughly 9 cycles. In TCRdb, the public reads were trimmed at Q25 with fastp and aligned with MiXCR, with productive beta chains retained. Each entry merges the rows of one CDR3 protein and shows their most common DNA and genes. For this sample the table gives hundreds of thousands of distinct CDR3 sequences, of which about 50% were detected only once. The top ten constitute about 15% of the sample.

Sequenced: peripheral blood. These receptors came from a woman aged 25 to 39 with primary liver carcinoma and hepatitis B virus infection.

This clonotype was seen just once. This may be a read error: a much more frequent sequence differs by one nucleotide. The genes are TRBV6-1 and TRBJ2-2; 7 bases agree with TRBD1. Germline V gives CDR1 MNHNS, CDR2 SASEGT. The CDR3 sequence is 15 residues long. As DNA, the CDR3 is TGTGCCAGCCCCAGGGGACAGAAGAACAGCGGGGAGCTGTTTTTT. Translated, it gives CASPRGQKNSGELFF.

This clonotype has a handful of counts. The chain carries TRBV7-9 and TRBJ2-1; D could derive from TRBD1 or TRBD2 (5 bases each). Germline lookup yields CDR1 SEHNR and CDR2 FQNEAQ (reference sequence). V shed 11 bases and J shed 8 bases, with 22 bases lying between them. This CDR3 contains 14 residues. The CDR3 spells CASWTPLGDDEQFF. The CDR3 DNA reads TGTGCCTCCTGGACCCCCCTAGGGGACGATGAGCAGTTCTTC.